The rows below give T cell receptor beta chains drawn from one sample of a study of cytomegalovirus exposure and HLA in healthy donors. TCRdb keeps only in-frame clones here, not all; method: immunoSEQ multiplex PCR. The sample carries roughly 100,000 clones, around 65% recorded once. The sequencing sample was made of PBMCs. Receptors were obtained from a woman in her fifties or sixties in good health and CMV-seronegative. The CDR3 runs from the conserved cysteine through the conserved F or W. A row's size may be missing; if present it is once, few, many or a size class.

CDR3aa: CASSQNRVDTQYF; v_gene: TRBV14; abundance: few
CDR3aa: CAGWDSANTGELFF; v_gene: TRBV6-1; abundance: .
CDR3aa: CAFYTGFRADQNNYGYTF; v_gene: TRBV30; abundance: .
CDR3aa: CASRLRQGMDTGELFF; v_gene: TRBV5-1; abundance: .
CDR3aa: CASSPPDRGPWGYTF; v_gene: TRBV14; abundance: .
CDR3aa: CASSLGGLAGGMADTQYF; v_gene: TRBV11-3; abundance: .
CDR3aa: CASSQTGAGEKLFF; v_gene: TRBV4-3; abundance: .
CDR3aa: CASRSGTQNEQFF; v_gene: TRBV28; abundance: .
CDR3aa: CASSFKPGQRNEKLFF; v_gene: TRBV7-2; abundance: .
CDR3aa: CASSYGGRGTGETQYF; v_gene: TRBV7-8; abundance: .
CDR3aa: CASSESAGDRQGRETQYF; v_gene: TRBV6-1; abundance: few
CDR3aa: CASSERTGATYGYTF; v_gene: TRBV10-2; abundance: .
CDR3aa: CASSHGQGGGTNEKLFF; v_gene: TRBV5-1; abundance: .
CDR3aa: CDISESGTVYEQYF; v_gene: TRBV10-3; abundance: .
CDR3aa: CASSTQADTQYF; v_gene: TRBV6-1; abundance: few
CDR3aa: CASSLDIGAGEKLFF; v_gene: TRBV5-4; abundance: .
CDR3aa: CASSPRQETQYF; v_gene: TRBV7-2; abundance: .
CDR3aa: CASSPYRYIQYF; v_gene: TRBV7-2; abundance: .
CDR3aa: CASRRTSGSSYEQYF; v_gene: TRBV28; abundance: .
CDR3aa: CASRTGGGTDTQYF; v_gene: TRBV2; abundance: .
CDR3aa: CASSQIARAGEQYF; v_gene: TRBV6-6; abundance: .
CDR3aa: CASSLDPVMNTEAFF; v_gene: TRBV5-1; abundance: .
CDR3aa: CASSFSGTEETQYF; v_gene: TRBV27; abundance: .
CDR3aa: CASSRDRASTDTQYF; v_gene: TRBV19; abundance: .
CDR3aa: CASSLGSKGNTEAFF; v_gene: TRBV18; abundance: .
CDR3aa: CASSQGLAGEETQYF; v_gene: TRBV4-2; abundance: once
CDR3aa: CASSGDRGLTLSGANVLTF; v_gene: TRBV27; abundance: .
CDR3aa: CAWSTGSSYEQYF; v_gene: TRBV30; abundance: .
CDR3aa: CSVSGTVINYGYTF; v_gene: TRBV29-1; abundance: .
CDR3aa: CASSVEPGGGNEQFF; v_gene: TRBV2; abundance: .
CDR3aa: CATSRDPRGLKWGETQYF; v_gene: TRBV15; abundance: .
CDR3aa: CASSLGTSEYNEQFF; v_gene: TRBV7-6; abundance: .
CDR3aa: CASSSNQGAGGELFF; v_gene: TRBV5-1; abundance: .
CDR3aa: CASSLIPDKMNTEAFF; v_gene: TRBV5-4; abundance: .
CDR3aa: CASSLIGQENTEAFF; v_gene: TRBV5-1; abundance: .
CDR3aa: CASSPGLGGQETQYF; v_gene: TRBV5-4; abundance: .
CDR3aa: CASSKPLAGTPKNIQYF; v_gene: TRBV19; abundance: .
CDR3aa: CASSPPPQGGDEQYF; v_gene: TRBV7-6; abundance: .
CDR3aa: CASGSSGNKFF; v_gene: TRBV12-5; abundance: few
CDR3aa: CASSLVPGSSIQYF; v_gene: TRBV7-2; abundance: .
CDR3aa: CASNPRLAGADNEQFF; v_gene: TRBV27; abundance: .
CDR3aa: CASSLAPAGGVETQYF; v_gene: TRBV5-4; abundance: .
CDR3aa: CASSLTGVETQYF; v_gene: TRBV6-5; abundance: .
CDR3aa: CASSKRRGLVNEQFF; v_gene: TRBV21-1; abundance: .
CDR3aa: CAIGTATYEQYF; v_gene: TRBV10-3; abundance: .
CDR3aa: CASSSSGGHYEQYF; v_gene: TRBV7-2; abundance: .